This T cell receptor (beta chain) was sequenced during a study of T cells in Graves' hyperthyroidism and ophthalmopathy. Researchers amplified the TCR beta CDR3 regions from RNA transcripts. Initially, a first-round RT-PCR of the TCR CDR3 employed the HTBI primer set. TCRdb re-called the multiplex PCR reads through MiXCR, storing one row per CDR3 protein. This repertoire shows 350,000 or so distinct CDR3 sequences, roughly 23% found once; its top ten account for under 55%. Whole-study findings and limits: The model foresaw ophthalmopathy a median around 6 months prior to onset.

The CDR3 runs 15 residues. Germline values: CDR1 MNHEY, CDR2 SMNVEV (reference sequence). The V end lost 5 bases, the J end lost 4 bases, and 17 bases lay between the germline ends. There are many counts of this clonotype. The target antigen is unknown. The V gene is TRBV27, the J gene TRBJ1-1; the D gene is possibly TRBD1 (5 bases). Sequencing used blood. The sequence came from a woman aged 50 to 60 with Graves' hyperthyroidism. In DNA, the CDR3 is TGTGCCAGCAGTACCCCCCCTGGAGGGGCCACTGAAGCTTTCTTT. It translates to CASSTPPGGATEAFF.